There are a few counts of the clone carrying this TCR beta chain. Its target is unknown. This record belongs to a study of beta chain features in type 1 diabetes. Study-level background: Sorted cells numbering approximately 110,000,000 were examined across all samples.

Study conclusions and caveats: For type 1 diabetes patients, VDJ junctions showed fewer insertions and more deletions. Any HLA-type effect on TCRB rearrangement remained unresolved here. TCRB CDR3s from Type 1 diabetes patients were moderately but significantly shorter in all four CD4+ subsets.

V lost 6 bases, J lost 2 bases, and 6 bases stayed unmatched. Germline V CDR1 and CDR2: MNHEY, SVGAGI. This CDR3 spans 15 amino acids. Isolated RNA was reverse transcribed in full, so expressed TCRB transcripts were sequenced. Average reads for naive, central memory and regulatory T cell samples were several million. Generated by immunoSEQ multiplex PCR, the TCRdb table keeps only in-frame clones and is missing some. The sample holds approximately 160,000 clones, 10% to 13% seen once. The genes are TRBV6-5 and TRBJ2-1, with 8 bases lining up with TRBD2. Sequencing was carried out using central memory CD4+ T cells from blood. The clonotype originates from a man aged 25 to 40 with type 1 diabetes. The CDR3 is CASSEGLGTYNEQFF. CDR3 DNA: TGTGCCAGCAGCGAGGGACTAGGGACCTACAATGAGCAGTTCTTC.